These T cell receptor beta chains were read from a single sample in a study of blood T cell repertoires in COVID-19. Assay: immunoSEQ multiplex PCR; the TCRdb copy retains only in-frame clones and omits some. The sample comprises approximately 530,000 clones, approximately 91% of which are singletons, and 7.8% rests with the top ten. Specimen: peripheral blood. The receptors were sampled from a woman in her fifties or sixties with COVID-19, enrolled during active disease. Each CDR3 is given with its conserved first and last residue. D genes are given only for firm matches. The listing skips clone size in some rows; elsewhere it reads once, few, many or a size class.

abundance	d_gene	j_gene	v_gene	CDR3aa	CDR3nt
once	TRBD1	TRBJ2-7	TRBV9	CASSRQGGGPYEQYF	TGTGCCAGCAGCAGACAGGGGGGTGGGCCCTACGAGCAGTACTTC
.	TRBD1	TRBJ1-2	TRBV11-2	CASSPQQTGTLSGYTF	TGTGCCAGCAGCCCCCAGCAGACAGGGACCCTAAGCGGCTACACCTTC
once	.	TRBJ1-6	TRBV30	CAWSVDRMGNSPLHF	TGTGCCTGGAGTGTCGACAGGATGGGGAATTCACCCCTCCACTTT
.	.	TRBJ1-2	TRBV7-8	CASSLVGGLLNYGYTF	TGTGCCAGCAGCTTAGTTGGGGGGTTATTGAACTATGGCTACACCTTC
.	TRBD1	TRBJ1-6	TRBV2	CARQGSSERGSPLHF	TGTGCCAGACAGGGGAGCTCAGAACGTGGTTCACCCCTCCACTTT
.	TRBD1	TRBJ1-1	TRBV19	CASSETGYTEAFF	TGTGCCAGTAGCGAGACAGGGTACACTGAAGCTTTCTTT
.	.	TRBJ2-7	TRBV11-2	CASSLSAGAPYEQYF	TGTGCCAGCAGCTTATCGGCAGGGGCGCCCTACGAGCAGTACTTC
once	TRBD2	TRBJ2-7	TRBV5-1	CASSLTSGISYEQYF	TGCGCCAGCAGCTTAACTAGCGGCATCTCCTACGAGCAGTACTTC
.	.	TRBJ1-3	TRBV9	CASSVEAGTGNTIYF	TGTGCCAGCAGCGTAGAGGCAGGGACTGGAAACACCATATATTTT
.	.	TRBJ2-7	TRBV5-1	CASSQEELWEQYF	TGCGCCAGCAGTCAAGAGGAACTTTGGGAGCAGTACTTC
.	.	TRBJ2-5	TRBV10-1	CASSEGRLGGMETQYF	TGCGCCAGCAGTGAGGGGAGACTAGGCGGAATGGAGACCCAGTACTTC
.	.	TRBJ1-2	TRBV6-5	CASSYDNFSGYTF	TGTGCCAGCAGTTACGATAACTTTTCGGGCTACACCTTC
.	.	TRBJ1-2	TRBV10-2	CASSDSGGYTF	TGCGCCAGCAGTGATTCTGGCGGCTACACCTTC
.	.	TRBJ1-1	TRBV7-2	CASSLGQNTEAFF	TGTGCCAGCAGCTTAGGGCAGAACACTGAAGCTTTCTTT
.	.	TRBJ2-1	TRBV11-2	CASTYSGGVPYNEQFF	TGTGCCAGCACTTATAGTGGGGGCGTCCCCTACAATGAGCAGTTCTTC
.	.	TRBJ2-2	TRBV7-9	CASSYAGQGGNTGELFF	TGTGCCAGCAGCTACGCCGGGCAGGGAGGGAACACCGGGGAGCTGTTTTTT
few	.	TRBJ1-5	TRBV6-5	CASKHTNQPQHF	TGTGCCAGCAAACATACAAATCAGCCCCAGCATTTT
once	TRBD2	TRBJ2-3	TRBV3-1/TRBV3-2	CASSQDLAGRTDTQYF	TGTGCCAGCAGCCAAGATCTAGCGGGGCGCACAGATACGCAGTATTTT
few	.	TRBJ1-2	TRBV27	CASSSSDFYGYTF	TGTGCCAGCAGTTCCTCAGACTTCTATGGCTACACCTTC
.	TRBD1	TRBJ1-1	TRBV7-2	CASSLQGALDTEAFF	TGTGCCAGCAGCTTACAGGGGGCGCTTGACACTGAAGCTTTCTTT
.	TRBD1	TRBJ1-5	TRBV3-1/TRBV3-2	CASQARGLSNQPQHF	TGTGCCAGCCAGGCCAGGGGGCTTAGCAATCAGCCCCAGCATTTT
.	TRBD2	TRBJ2-7	TRBV10-2	CASSESGGSLYEQYF	TGCGCCAGCAGTGAAAGCGGGGGCTCACTCTACGAGCAGTACTTC
.	.	TRBJ1-1	TRBV28	CATREGNTEAFF	TGTGCCACTAGGGAGGGGAACACTGAAGCTTTCTTT
.	.	TRBJ2-3	TRBV19	CASSGQQGLSMDTQYF	TGTGCCAGTAGTGGTCAACAGGGTCTCTCGATGGATACGCAGTATTTT
.	.	TRBJ2-2	TRBV19	CASTVATNTGELFF	TGTGCCAGTACGGTAGCTACTAACACCGGGGAGCTGTTTTTT
.	.	TRBJ2-7	TRBV20-1	CSASRQGNTHEQYF	TGCAGTGCTAGTCGGCAGGGGAATACGCACGAGCAGTACTTC
.	.	TRBJ2-7	TRBV11-2	CASSLDLDINEQYF	TGTGCCAGCAGCTTAGATCTCGACATCAACGAGCAGTACTTC
.	.	TRBJ2-7	TRBV2	CASGEGGSYEQYF	TGTGCCAGCGGGGAGGGGGGTTCCTACGAGCAGTACTTC
once	.	TRBJ1-4	TRBV10-3	CAPGDDRLNEKLFF	TGTGCCCCTGGCGACGACAGACTTAATGAAAAACTGTTTTTT
.	TRBD1	TRBJ2-3	TRBV15	CATSEGAGDTQYF	TGTGCCACCAGCGAGGGGGCCGGAGATACGCAGTATTTT
.	TRBD1	TRBJ2-3	TRBV3-1/TRBV3-2	CASSHNQGTGETDTQYF	TGTGCCAGCAGCCACAATCAAGGGACAGGGGAAACAGATACGCAGTATTTT
.	.	TRBJ1-2	TRBV2	CASTAEANYGYTF	TGTGCCAGCACCGCAGAAGCTAACTATGGCTACACCTTC
.	.	TRBJ2-1	TRBV7-3	CASSGNRGASSNEQFF	TGTGCCAGCAGCGGTAACCGGGGGGCCAGCTCCAATGAGCAGTTCTTC
.	TRBD1	TRBJ1-4	TRBV11-2	CASSRDRDEKLFF	TGTGCCAGCAGCCGGGACAGGGATGAAAAACTGTTTTTT
.	.	TRBJ1-5	TRBV5-5	CASSSRRILAYSNQPQHF	TGTGCCAGCAGCTCAAGGAGAATATTGGCTTATAGCAATCAGCCCCAGCATTTT
.	.	TRBJ1-6	TRBV6-5	CASSPPDGRDSPLHF	TGTGCCAGCAGTCCCCCCGACGGTCGGGATTCACCCCTCCACTTT
.	.	TRBJ2-2	TRBV11-3	CASSLGRSPGYPGELFF	TGTGCCAGCAGCTTGGGAAGGAGTCCAGGGTACCCCGGGGAGCTGTTTTTT
.	.	TRBJ1-2	TRBV19	CASSKGQPYGYTF	TGTGCCAGTAGTAAAGGACAGCCATATGGCTACACCTTC
.	.	TRBJ2-3	TRBV20-1	CSASSFTDTQYF	TGCAGTGCTAGTTCGTTTACAGATACGCAGTATTTT
once	.	TRBJ1-1	TRBV5-4	CASSRPPQTEAFF	TGTGCCAGCAGTCGCCCCCCCCAGACTGAAGCTTTCTTT
.	.	TRBJ2-1	TRBV30	CAWSVTGPEQFF	TGTGCCTGGAGTGTAACAGGGCCTGAGCAGTTCTTC
.	.	TRBJ2-1	TRBV7-8	CASRLQGSVDEQFF	TGTGCCAGTAGGCTGCAGGGGAGTGTCGATGAGCAGTTCTTC
.	.	TRBJ1-1	TRBV9	CASSVGQSNFNTEAFF	TGTGCCAGCAGCGTAGGACAGAGCAATTTTAACACTGAAGCTTTCTTT
.	.	TRBJ1-2	TRBV21-1	CASSKAAALSYGYTF	TGTGCCAGCAGCAAGGCGGCAGCACTAAGCTATGGCTACACCTTC
.	TRBD1	TRBJ1-2	TRBV7-9	CASSSFSGQGYGYTF	TGTGCCAGCAGCTCCTTTAGTGGACAGGGGTATGGCTACACCTTC
.	TRBD1	TRBJ1-4	TRBV4-1	CASSQIRSGTAYEKLFF	TGCGCCAGCAGCCAGATCCGATCCGGGACAGCGTATGAAAAACTGTTTTTT
.	TRBD2	TRBJ2-1	TRBV5-1	CASCRTSNNEQFF	TGCGCCAGCTGTCGGACTAGCAACAATGAGCAGTTCTTC
few	TRBD2	TRBJ2-3	TRBV19	CASSQKGRLAGDDTQYF	TGTGCCAGCTCTCAAAAGGGCCGACTAGCGGGGGATGATACGCAGTATTTT
.	TRBD1	TRBJ1-1	TRBV27	CASSYGGQGAEAFF	TGTGCCAGCAGTTATGGGGGACAGGGAGCTGAAGCTTTCTTT
.	TRBD1	TRBJ2-7	TRBV14	CASSQGTGVVYEQYF	TGTGCCAGCAGCCAAGGGACAGGGGTCGTCTACGAGCAGTACTTC